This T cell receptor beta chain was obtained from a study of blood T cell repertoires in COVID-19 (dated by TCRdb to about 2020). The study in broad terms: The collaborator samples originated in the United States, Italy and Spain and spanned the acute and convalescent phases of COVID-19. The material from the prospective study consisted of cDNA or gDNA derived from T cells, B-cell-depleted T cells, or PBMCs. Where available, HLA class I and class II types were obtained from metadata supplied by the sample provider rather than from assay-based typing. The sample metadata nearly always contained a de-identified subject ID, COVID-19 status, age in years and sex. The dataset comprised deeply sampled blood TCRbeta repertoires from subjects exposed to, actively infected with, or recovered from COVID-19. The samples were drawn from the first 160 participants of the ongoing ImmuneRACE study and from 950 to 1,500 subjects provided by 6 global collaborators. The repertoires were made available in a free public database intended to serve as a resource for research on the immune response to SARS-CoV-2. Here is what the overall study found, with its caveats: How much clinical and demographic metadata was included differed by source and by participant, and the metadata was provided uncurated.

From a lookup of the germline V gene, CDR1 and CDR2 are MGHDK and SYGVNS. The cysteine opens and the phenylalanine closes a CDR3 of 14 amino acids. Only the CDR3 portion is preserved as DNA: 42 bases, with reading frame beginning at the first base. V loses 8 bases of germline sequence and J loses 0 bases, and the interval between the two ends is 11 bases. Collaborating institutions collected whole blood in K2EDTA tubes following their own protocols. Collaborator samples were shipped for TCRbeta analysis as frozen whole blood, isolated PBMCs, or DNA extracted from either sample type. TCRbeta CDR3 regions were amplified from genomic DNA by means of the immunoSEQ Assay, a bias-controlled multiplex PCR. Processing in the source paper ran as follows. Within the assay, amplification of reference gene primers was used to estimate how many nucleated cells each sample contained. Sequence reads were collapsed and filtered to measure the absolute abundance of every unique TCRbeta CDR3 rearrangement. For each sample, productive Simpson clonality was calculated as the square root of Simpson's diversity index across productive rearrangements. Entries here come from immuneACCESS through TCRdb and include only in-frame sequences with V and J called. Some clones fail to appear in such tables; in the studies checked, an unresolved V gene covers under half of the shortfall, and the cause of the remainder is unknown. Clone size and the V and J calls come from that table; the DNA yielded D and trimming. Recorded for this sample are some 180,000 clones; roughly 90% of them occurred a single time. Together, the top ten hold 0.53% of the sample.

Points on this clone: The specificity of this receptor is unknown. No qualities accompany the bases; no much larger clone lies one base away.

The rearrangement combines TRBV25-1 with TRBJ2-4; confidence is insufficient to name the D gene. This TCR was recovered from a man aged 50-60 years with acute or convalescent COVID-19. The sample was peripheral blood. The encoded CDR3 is CASQAPGAKNIQYF. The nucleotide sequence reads TGTGCCAGCCAAGCCCCAGGAGCCAAAAACATTCAGTACTTC.